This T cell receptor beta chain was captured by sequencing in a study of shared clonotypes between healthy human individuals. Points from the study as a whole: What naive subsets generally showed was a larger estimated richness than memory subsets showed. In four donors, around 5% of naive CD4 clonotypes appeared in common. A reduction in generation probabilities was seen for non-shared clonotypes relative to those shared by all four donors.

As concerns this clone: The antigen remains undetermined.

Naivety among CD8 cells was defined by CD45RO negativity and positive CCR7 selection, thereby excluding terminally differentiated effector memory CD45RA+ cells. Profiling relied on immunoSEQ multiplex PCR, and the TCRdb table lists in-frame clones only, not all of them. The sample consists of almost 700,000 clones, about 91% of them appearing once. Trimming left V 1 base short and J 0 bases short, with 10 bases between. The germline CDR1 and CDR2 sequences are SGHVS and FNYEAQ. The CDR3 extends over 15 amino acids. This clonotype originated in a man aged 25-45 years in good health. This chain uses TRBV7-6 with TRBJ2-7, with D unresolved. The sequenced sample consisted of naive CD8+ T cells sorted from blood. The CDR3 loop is CASSLEQYHSYEQYF. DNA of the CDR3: TGTGCCAGCAGCTTAGAGCAATACCACTCCTACGAGCAGTACTTC. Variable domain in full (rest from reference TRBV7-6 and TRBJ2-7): GAGVSQSPRYKVTKRGQDVALRCDPISGHVSLYWYRQALGQGPEFLTYFNYEAQQDKSGLPNDRFSAERPEGSISTLTIQRTEQRDSAMYRCASSLEQYHSYEQYFGPGTRLTVT.